This T cell receptor (beta chain) was retrieved from a study of T cells expressing NK-cell markers (dated by TCRdb to 2019 to 2021). A note on the overall study: TCR beta-chain repertoires were profiled in sorted CD3+CD56+NKG2C+, CD3+CD56+NKG2C- and CD3+CD56-NKG2C+ T-cell subsets from eight donors. Of the eight sequenced donors, seven were found to be HCMV-seropositive and one was found to be HCMV-seronegative. All eight donors whose samples were sequenced were randomly selected healthy volunteers, three of them men and five women. Illumina HiSeq 2000/2500, MiSeq or NextSeq was used to sequence libraries as 2 x 150 bp reads. The paper as a whole reports these results and caveats: In six donors, the dominant CD3+CD56+NKG2C+ clonotypes were found to rank among the top 10 CD8+ clonotypes and to make up about 1.0-7.5% of CD8+ T cells. Those dominant clonotypes were again the most abundant among CD3+CD56-NKG2C+ cells in a handful of donors, at about 25-60.1%. It remained unclear whether the expanded NKG2C-expressing T cell clones were specific for HCMV antigens.

HCMV serostatus was determined by detecting HCMV-specific IgG in serum with a commercial ELISA kit. Peripheral blood mononuclear cells were isolated from blood by Ficoll density gradient centrifugation. Per the germline V gene, SGHRS is the CDR1 and YFSETQ is the CDR2. The CDR3 has 15 amino acids, counting the end cysteine and phenylalanine. Only the protein is available. On this clonotype: It lacks a known antigen.

TCRdb shows the sequencer as Illumina HiSeq 2000. TCR beta cDNA libraries were made by 5'RACE template switching that added a universal primer site and unique molecular identifiers. cDNA synthesis was primed from the TCR beta constant segment, followed by two successive PCR amplification steps. The study's processing was this. MIGEC was used to demultiplex reads and group reads by UMI, and MiTCR was used to assemble and quantify clonotypes. To exclude erroneous sequences, only TCR cDNA sequences supported by at least two reads were retained. Downstream repertoire analysis used the tcR package, and clonotypes were matched across fractions by CDR3 nucleotide sequence plus V segment. VDJmatch was used to annotate antigen specificity against VDJdb, with one amino acid substitution allowed in CDR3. TCRdb reprocessed the sequencing reads and holds a single record per CDR3 protein sequence, with no DNA. None of the V and J calls come from the authors' own analysis; TCRdb made them. The record for this sample contains about 260,000 distinct CDR3 sequences. About 0.4% of the sample is in the top ten clones.

The sequencing input was blood T cells: a sorted CD56 or NKG2C T cell subset, CD4+ or CD8+ T cells, or bulk PBMC T cells (not recorded which). The chain links TRBV5-1 with TRBJ2-3; the TCRdb D gene call, TRBD2, has no DNA to confirm it. This TCR derives from a man between 18 and 35 years old in good health. Donor details come from another sample of the same person, matched by shared clones. The CDR3 protein is CASSLESGRAGTQYF.